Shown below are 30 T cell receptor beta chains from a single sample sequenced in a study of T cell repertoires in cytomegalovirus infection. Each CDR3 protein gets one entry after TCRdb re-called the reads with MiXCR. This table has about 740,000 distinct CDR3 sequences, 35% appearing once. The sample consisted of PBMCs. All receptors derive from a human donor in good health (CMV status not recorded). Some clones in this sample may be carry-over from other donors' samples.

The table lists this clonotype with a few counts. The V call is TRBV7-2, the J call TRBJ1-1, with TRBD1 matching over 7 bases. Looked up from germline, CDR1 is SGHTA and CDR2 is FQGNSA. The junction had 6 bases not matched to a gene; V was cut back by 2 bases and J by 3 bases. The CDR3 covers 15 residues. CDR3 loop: CASSLNRGRDTEAFF. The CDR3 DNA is TGTGCCAGCAGCTTAAACAGGGGCCGTGACACTGAAGCTTTCTTT.

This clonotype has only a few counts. In nucleotides, the CDR3 is TGTGCCAGCACCAACCTTCTAGCGGGGGAGGATACGCAGTATTTT. This gives the protein CASTNLLAGEDTQYF. This chain connects TRBV2 to TRBJ2-3, with 10 nucleotides matching TRBD2. With 7 bases clipped from V and 6 bases from J, the junction kept 10 bases outside the gene matches. The germline V gene encodes CDR1 SNHLY and CDR2 FYNNEI. The CDR3 has 15 residues.

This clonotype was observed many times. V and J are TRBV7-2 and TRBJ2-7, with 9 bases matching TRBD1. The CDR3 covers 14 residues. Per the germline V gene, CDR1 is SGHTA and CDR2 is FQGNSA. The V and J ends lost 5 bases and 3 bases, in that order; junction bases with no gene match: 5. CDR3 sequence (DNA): TGTGCCAGCAGCAACCGGGACAGGGTCTACGAGCAGTACTTC. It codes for CASSNRDRVYEQYF.

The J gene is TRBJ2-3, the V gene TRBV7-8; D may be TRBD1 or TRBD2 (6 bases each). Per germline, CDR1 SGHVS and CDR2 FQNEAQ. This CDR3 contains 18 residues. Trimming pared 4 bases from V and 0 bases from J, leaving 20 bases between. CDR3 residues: CASSSGEGGIRSTDTQYF. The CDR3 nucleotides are TGTGCCAGCAGCTCAGGGGAAGGGGGGATCCGTAGCACAGATACGCAGTATTTT.

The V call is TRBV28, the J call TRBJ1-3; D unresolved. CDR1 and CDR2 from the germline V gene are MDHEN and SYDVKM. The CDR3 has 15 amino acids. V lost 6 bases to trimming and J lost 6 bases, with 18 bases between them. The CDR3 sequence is CASRVDVPLINTIYF. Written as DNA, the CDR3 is TGTGCCAGCAGGGTTGATGTGCCCTTAATAAACACCATATATTTT.

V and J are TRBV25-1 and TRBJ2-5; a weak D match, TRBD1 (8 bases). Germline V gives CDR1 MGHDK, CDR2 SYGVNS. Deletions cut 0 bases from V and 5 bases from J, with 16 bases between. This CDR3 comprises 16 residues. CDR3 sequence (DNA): TGTGCCAGCAGTGAATATCACAGGGGGGGTTCGGAGACCCAGTACTTC. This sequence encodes CASSEYHRGGSETQYF.

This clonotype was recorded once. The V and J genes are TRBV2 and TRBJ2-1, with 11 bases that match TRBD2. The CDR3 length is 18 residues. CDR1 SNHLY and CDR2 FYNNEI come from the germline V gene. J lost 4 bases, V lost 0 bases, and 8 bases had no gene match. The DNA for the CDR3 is TGTGCCAGCAGTGAAGCGGGTCTAGCGGGAGGATATTACAATGAGCAGTTCTTC. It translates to CASSEAGLAGGYYNEQFF.

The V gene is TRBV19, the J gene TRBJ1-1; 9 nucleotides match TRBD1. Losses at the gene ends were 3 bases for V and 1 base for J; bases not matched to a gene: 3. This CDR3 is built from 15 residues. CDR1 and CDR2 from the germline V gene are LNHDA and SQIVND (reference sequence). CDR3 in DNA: TGTGCCAGTAGTATCCGGGACAGGGAGAACACTGAAGCTTTCTTT. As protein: CASSIRDRENTEAFF.

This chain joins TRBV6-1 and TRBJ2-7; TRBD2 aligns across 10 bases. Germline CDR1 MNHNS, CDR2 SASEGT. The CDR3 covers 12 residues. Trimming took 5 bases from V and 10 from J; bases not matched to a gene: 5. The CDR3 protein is CASSTSGNLQYF. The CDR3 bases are TGTGCCAGCAGTACTAGCGGGAATTTACAGTACTTC.

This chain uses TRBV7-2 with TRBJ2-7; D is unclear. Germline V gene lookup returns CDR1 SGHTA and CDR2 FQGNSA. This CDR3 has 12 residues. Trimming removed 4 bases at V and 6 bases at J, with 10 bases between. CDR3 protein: CASSSPRSEQYF. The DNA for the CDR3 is TGTGCCAGCAGCTCCCCGAGGAGCGAGCAGTACTTC.

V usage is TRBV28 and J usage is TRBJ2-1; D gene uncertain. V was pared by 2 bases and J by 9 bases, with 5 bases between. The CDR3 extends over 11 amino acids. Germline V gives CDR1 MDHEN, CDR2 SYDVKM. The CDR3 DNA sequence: TGTGCCAGCAGTTTAATCGTTGAGCAGTTCTTC. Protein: CASSLIVEQFF.

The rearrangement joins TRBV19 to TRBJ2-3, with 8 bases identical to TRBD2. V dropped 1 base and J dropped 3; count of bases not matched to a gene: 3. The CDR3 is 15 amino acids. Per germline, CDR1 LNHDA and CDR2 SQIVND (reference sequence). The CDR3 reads CASSIGAGETDTQYF. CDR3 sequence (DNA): TGTGCCAGTAGTATAGGAGCGGGAGAAACAGATACGCAGTATTTT.

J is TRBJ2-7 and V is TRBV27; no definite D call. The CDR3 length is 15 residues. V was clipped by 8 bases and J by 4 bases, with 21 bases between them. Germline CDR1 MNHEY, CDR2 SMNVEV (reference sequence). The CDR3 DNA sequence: TGTGCCAGCGGGCAAACCAGTCATCGCGGATACGAGCAGTACTTC. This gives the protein CASGQTSHRGYEQYF.

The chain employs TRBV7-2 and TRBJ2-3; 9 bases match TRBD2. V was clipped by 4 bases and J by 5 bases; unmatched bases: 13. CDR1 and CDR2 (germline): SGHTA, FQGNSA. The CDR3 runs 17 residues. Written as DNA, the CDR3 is TGTGCCAGCAGCTCTAGGGGGTGGGCGGGGGGGCAAGATACGCAGTATTTT. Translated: CASSSRGWAGGQDTQYF.

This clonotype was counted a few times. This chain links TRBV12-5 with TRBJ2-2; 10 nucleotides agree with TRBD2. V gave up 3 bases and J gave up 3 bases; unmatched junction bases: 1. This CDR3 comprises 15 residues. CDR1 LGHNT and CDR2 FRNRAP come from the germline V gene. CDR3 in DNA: TGTGCTAGTGGTTTAGCGGGAGGGCACACCGGGGAGCTGTTTTTT. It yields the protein CASGLAGGHTGELFF.

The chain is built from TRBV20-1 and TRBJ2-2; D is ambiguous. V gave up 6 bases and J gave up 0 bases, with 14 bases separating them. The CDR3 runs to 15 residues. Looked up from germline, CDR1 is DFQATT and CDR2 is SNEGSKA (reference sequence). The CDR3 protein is CSAFHSRSNTGELFF. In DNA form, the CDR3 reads TGCAGTGCGTTCCACTCGCGGTCGAACACCGGGGAGCTGTTTTTT.

For the CDR3, the DNA is TGTGCCAGCAGCTTAGAGACGGGACGGGGCTCCTACAATGAGCAGTTCTTC. Its translation is CASSLETGRGSYNEQFF. V and J are TRBV11-2 and TRBJ2-1; D assignment may be TRBD1 or TRBD2 (5 bases each). V lost 0 bases, J lost 0 bases, and 12 bases lay in between. Germline V CDR1 and CDR2: SGHAT, FQNNGV. The CDR3 totals 17 residues.

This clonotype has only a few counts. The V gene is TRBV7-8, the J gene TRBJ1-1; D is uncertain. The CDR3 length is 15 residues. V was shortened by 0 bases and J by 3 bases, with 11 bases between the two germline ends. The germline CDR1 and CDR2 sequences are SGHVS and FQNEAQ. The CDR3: CASSLAGKADTEAFF. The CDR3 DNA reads TGTGCCAGCAGCTTAGCGGGGAAGGCGGACACTGAAGCTTTCTTT.

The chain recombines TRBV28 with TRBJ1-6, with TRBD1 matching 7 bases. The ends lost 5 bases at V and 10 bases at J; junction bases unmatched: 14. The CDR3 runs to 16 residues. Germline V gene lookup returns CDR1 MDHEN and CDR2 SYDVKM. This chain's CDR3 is CASSARQGHLWSPLHF. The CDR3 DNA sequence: TGTGCCAGCAGTGCAAGACAGGGTCACCTGTGGTCACCCCTCCACTTT.

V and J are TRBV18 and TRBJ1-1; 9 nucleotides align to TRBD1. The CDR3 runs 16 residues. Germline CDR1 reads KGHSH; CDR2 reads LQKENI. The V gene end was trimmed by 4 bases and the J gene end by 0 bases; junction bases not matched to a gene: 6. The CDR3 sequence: CASSLRQGGVNTEAFF. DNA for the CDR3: TGTGCCAGCTCACTCAGACAGGGGGGGGTGAACACTGAAGCTTTCTTT.

Here the CDR3 DNA reads TGTGCCAGCAGCTCGACCGGGACAGATTACGAGCAGTACTTC. Translated: CASSSTGTDYEQYF. The rearrangement links TRBV5-6 to TRBJ2-7, with TRBD1 matching 7 bases. The CDR3 extends over 14 amino acids. V was clipped by 3 bases and J by 4 bases; unmatched bases: 7. Germline V gene data show CDR1 as SGHDT and CDR2 as YYEEEE.

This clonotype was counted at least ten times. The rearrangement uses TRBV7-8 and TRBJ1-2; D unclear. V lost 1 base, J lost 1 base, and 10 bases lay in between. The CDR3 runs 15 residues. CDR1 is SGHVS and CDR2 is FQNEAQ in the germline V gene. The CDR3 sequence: CASSLGNGFNYGYTF. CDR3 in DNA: TGTGCCAGCAGCTTAGGGAACGGCTTTAACTATGGCTACACCTTC.

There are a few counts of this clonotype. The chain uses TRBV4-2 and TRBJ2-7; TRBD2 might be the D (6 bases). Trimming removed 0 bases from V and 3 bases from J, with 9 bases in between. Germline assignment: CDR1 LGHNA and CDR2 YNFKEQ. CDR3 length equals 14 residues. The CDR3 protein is CASSQERTNYEQYF. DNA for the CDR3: TGTGCCAGCAGCCAAGAACGGACTAACTACGAGCAGTACTTC.

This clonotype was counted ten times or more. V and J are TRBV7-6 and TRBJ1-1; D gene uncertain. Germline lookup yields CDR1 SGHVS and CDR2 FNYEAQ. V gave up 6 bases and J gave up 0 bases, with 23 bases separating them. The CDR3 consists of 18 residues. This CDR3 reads CASSQNHGQEIMNTEAFF. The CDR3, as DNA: TGTGCCAGCAGTCAAAACCACGGGCAGGAGATAATGAACACTGAAGCTTTCTTT. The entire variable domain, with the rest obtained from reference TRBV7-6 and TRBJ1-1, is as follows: GAGVSQSPRYKVTKRGQDVALRCDPISGHVSLYWYRQALGQGPEFLTYFNYEAQQDKSGLPNDRFSAERPEGSISTLTIQRTEQRDSAMYRCASSQNHGQEIMNTEAFFGQGTRLTVV.

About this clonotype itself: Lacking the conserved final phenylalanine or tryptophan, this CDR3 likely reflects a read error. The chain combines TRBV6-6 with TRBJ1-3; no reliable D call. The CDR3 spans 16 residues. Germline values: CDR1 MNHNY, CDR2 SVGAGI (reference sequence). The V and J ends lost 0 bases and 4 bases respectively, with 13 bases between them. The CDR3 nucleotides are TGTGCCAGCAGTTACTCGGCGCTCCCGATGGGAAACACCATATATTTG. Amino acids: CASSYSALPMGNTIYL.

This CDR3 is CASSQMTWGSVSTDTQYF. CDR3 DNA: TGTGCCAGCAGCCAAATGACCTGGGGTAGCGTTAGCACAGATACGCAGTATTTT. The V and J genes are TRBV3-1 and TRBJ2-3, with D possibly matching TRBD2 (5 bases). Germline V gene lookup returns CDR1 LGHDT and CDR2 YNNKEL (reference sequence). V was shortened by 2 bases and J by 0 bases, with 18 bases between the two germline ends. This CDR3 has 18 residues.

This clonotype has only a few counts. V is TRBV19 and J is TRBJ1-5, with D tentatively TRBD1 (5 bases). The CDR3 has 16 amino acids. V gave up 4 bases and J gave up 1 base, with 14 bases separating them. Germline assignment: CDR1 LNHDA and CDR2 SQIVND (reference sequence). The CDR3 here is CASSKQETVSNQPQHF. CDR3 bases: TGTGCCAGTAGTAAGCAAGAGACAGTGAGCAATCAGCCCCAGCATTTT.

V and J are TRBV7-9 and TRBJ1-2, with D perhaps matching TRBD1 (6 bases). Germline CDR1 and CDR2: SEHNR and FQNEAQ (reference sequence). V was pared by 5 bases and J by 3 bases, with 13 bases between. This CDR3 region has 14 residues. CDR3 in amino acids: CASSGSQGHYGYTF. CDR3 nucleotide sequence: TGTGCCAGCAGCGGTTCACAGGGACACTATGGCTACACCTTC.

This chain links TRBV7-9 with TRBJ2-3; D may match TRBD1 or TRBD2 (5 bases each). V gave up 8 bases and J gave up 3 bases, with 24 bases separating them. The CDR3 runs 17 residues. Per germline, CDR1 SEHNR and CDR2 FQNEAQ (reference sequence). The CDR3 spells CASLKYGGRMFTDTQYF. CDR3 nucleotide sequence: TGTGCCAGCCTTAAATATGGGGGACGGATGTTTACAGATACGCAGTATTTT.

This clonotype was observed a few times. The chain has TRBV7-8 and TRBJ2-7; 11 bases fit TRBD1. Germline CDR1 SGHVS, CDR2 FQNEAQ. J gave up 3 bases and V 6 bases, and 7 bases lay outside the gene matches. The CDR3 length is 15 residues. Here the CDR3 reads CASRDPGTGGYEQYF. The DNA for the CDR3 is TGTGCCAGCAGAGATCCCGGGACAGGGGGCTACGAGCAGTACTTC.